This T cell receptor beta chain is from a study of CD8 T cells in ankylosing spondylitis. Study-level points and caveats: Typical of ankylosing spondylitis blood, it appeared, was a TCR beta motif of 7 or 8 highly homologous variants. Prior literature has documented some motif variants in synovial fluid and blood from reactive arthritis. Within matched ankylosing spondylitis synovial fluid, disease-linked clones were reportedly significantly enriched. With a CD8+ phenotype, disease-linked clones were relatively rare in peripheral blood.

Each TCR beta library was made by quantitative 5'-RACE that incorporated molecular barcodes. MiXCR, run by TCRdb on the 5' RACE reads, gives a single entry per CDR3 protein. The data hold 700,000 to 1,000,000 distinct CDR3 sequences, with approximately 12% observed a single time. Germline CDR1 and CDR2: DFQATT and SNEGSKA (reference sequence). V was pared by 6 bases and J by 5 bases, with 16 bases between. The CDR3 covers 13 residues. Details on this clonotype: Its specificity is not known.

The J gene is TRBJ1-2, the V gene TRBV20-1, with a possible D match to TRBD1 (6 bases). The source is a male donor with ankylosing spondylitis. Sequencing used blood, either unsorted or a sorted T cell fraction (not recorded which). The CDR3 DNA sequence: TGCAGTGCCATGCGGGGGGCACGGTATGGCTACACCTTC. Translating gives CSAMRGARYGYTF.